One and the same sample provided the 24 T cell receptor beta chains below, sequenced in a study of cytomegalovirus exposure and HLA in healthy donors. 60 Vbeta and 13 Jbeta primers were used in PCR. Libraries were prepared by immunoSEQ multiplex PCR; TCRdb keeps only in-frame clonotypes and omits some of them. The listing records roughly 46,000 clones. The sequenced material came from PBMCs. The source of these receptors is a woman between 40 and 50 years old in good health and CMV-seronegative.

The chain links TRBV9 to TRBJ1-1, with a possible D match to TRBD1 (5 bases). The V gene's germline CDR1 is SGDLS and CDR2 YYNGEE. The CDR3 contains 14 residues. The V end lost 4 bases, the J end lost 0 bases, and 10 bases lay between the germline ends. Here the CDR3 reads CASSLTAVNTEAFF. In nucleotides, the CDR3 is TGTGCCAGCAGCTTGACAGCTGTGAACACTGAAGCTTTCTTT.

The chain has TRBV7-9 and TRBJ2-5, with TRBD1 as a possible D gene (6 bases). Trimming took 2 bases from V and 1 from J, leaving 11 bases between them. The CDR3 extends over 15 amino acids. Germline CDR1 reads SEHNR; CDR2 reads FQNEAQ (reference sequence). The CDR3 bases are TGTGCCAGCAGCTTACCAGGGACACTCCAAGAGACCCAGTACTTC. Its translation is CASSLPGTLQETQYF.

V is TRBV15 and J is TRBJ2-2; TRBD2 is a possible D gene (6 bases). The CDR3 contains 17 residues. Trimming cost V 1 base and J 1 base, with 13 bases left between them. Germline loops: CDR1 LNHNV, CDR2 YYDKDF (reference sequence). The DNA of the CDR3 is TGTGCCACCAGCAGAGGTGATAGCGGCTGGAACACCGGGGAGCTGTTTTTT. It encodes CATSRGDSGWNTGELFF.

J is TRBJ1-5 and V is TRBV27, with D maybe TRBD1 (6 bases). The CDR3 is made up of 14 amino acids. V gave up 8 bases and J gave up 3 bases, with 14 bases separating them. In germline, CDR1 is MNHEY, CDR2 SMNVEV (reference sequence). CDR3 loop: CASASGGANQPQHF. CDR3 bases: TGTGCCAGCGCCTCTGGGGGGGCCAATCAGCCCCAGCATTTT.

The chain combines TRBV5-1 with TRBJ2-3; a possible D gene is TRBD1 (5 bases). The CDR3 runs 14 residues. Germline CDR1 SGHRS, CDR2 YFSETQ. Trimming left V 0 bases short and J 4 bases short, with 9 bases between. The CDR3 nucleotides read TGCGCCAGCAGCTTGGGACAGACCGCAGATACGCAGTATTTT. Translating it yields CASSLGQTADTQYF.

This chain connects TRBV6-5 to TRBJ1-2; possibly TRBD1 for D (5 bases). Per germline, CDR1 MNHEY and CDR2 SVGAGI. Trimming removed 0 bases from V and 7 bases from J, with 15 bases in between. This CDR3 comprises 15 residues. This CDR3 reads CASSYSTQGQTGYTF. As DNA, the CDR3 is TGTGCCAGCAGTTACTCGACCCAGGGCCAAACTGGCTACACCTTC.

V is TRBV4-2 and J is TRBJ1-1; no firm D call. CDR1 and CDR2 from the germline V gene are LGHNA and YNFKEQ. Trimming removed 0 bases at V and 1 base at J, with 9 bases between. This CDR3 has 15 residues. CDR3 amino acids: CASSQDSRKNTEAFF. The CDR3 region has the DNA TGTGCCAGCAGCCAAGATTCGCGCAAGAACACTGAAGCTTTCTTT.

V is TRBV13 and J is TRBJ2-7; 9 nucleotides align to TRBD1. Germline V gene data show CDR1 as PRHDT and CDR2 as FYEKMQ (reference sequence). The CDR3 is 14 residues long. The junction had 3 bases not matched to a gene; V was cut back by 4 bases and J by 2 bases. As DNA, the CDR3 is TGTGCCAGCAGCTCCGGGACAGGGACCTACGAGCAGTACTTC. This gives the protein CASSSGTGTYEQYF. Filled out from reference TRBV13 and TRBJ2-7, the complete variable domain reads AAGVIQSPRHLIKEKRETATLKCYPIPRHDTVYWYQQGPGQDPQFLISFYEKMQSDKGSIPDRFSAQQFSDYHSELNMSSLELGDSALYFCASSSGTGTYEQYFGPGTRLTVT.

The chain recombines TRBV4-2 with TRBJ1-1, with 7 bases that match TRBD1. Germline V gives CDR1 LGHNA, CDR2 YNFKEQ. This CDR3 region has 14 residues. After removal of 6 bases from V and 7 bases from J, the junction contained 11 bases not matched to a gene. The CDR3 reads CASSPVDRTNEAFF. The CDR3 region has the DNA TGTGCCAGCAGTCCAGTGGACAGGACTAATGAAGCTTTCTTT.

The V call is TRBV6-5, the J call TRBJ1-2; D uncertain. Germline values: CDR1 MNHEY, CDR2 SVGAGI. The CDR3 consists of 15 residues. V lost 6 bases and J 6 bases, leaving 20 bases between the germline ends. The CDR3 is CASSRGTTNLNGYTF. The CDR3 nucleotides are TGTGCCAGCAGCCGAGGAACCACAAATCTTAATGGCTACACCTTC.

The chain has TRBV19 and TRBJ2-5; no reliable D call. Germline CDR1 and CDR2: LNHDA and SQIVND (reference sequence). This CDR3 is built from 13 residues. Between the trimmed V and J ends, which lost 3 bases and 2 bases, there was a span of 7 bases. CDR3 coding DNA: TGTGCCAGTAGTATTTCGCGGCAAGAGACCCAGTACTTC. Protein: CASSISRQETQYF.

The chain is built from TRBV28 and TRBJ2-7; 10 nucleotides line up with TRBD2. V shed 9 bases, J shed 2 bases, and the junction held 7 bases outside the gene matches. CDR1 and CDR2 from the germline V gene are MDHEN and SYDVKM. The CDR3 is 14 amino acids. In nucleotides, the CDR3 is TGTGCCAGTAGCTTAGCGGGAGGAGCCTACGAGCAGTACTTC. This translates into CASSLAGGAYEQYF.

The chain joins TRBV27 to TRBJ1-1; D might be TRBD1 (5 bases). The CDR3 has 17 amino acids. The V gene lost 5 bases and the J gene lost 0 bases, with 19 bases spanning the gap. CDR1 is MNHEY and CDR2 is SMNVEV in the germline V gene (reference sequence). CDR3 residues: CASSVMGGNGMNTEAFF. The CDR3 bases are TGTGCCAGCAGTGTAATGGGGGGTAATGGGATGAACACTGAAGCTTTCTTT.

DNA of the CDR3: TGTGCCAGCAGCTTGGGACAGGGGAAAGAGACCCAGTACTTC. Translated: CASSLGQGKETQYF. The chain carries TRBV5-4 and TRBJ2-5, with 8 bases aligning to TRBD1. Germline loops: CDR1 SGHNT, CDR2 YYREEE (reference sequence). Trimming at V came to 0 bases and at J to 3 bases, leaving 1 base not matched to a gene. This CDR3 spans 14 amino acids.

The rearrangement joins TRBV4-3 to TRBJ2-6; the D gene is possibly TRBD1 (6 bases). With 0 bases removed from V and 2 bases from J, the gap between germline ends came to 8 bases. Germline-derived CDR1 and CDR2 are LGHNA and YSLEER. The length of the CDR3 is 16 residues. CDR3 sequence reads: CASSQESGAGANVLTF. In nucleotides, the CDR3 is TGCGCCAGCAGCCAAGAATCAGGGGCTGGGGCCAACGTCCTGACTTTC.

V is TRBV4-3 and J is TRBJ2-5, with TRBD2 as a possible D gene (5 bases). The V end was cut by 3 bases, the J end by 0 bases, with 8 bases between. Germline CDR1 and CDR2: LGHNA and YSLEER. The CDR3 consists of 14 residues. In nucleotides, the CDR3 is TGCGCCAGCAGCCACGTGACTAACCAAGAGACCCAGTACTTC. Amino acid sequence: CASSHVTNQETQYF.

Here the CDR3 DNA reads TGTGCCAGCATTACTCTGGGCAGGGGGCGCTACGAGCAGTACTTC. This codes for CASITLGRGRYEQYF. The chain carries TRBV28 and TRBJ2-7; 8 bases agree with TRBD1. This CDR3 has 15 amino acids. Per germline, CDR1 MDHEN and CDR2 SYDVKM. V dropped 7 bases and J dropped 3; count of bases not matched to a gene: 11.

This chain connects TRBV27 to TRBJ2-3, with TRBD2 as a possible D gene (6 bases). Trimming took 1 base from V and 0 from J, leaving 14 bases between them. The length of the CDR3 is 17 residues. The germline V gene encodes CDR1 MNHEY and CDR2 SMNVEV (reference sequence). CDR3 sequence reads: CASSLYTGAASTDTQYF. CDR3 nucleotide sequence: TGTGCCAGCAGTTTATATACGGGAGCGGCCAGCACAGATACGCAGTATTTT.

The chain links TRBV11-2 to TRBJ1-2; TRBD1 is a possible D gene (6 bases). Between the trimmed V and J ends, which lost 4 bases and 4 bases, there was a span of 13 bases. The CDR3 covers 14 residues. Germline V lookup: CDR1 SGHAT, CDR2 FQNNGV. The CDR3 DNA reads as TGTGCCAGCAGCTCCGATTTGGACAGCTATGGCTACACCTTC. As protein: CASSSDLDSYGYTF.

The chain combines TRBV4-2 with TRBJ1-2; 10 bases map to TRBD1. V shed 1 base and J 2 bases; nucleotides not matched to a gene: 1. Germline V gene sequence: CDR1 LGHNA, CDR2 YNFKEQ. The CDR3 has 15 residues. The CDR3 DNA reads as TGTGCCAGCAGCCAAGGGACAGGGGGAAACTATGGCTACACCTTC. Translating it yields CASSQGTGGNYGYTF.

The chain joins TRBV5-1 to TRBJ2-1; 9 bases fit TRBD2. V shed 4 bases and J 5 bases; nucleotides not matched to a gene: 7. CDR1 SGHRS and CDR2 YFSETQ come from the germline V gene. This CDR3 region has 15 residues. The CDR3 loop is CASSLAGRGDNEQFF. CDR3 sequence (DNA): TGCGCCAGCAGCCTAGCGGGACGGGGCGACAATGAGCAGTTCTTC.

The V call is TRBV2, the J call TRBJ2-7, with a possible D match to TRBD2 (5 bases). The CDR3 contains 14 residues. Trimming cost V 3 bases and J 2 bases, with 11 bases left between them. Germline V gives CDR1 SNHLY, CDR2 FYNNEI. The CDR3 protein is CASSDASGTYEQYF. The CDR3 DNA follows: TGTGCCAGCAGTGATGCCAGCGGTACCTACGAGCAGTACTTC.

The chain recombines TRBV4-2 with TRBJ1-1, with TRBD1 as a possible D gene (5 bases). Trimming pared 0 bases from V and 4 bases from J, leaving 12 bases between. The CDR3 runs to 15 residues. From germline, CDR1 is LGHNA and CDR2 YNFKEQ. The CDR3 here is CASSQESGKGTEAFF. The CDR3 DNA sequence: TGTGCCAGCAGCCAAGAGTCAGGGAAGGGCACTGAAGCTTTCTTT.

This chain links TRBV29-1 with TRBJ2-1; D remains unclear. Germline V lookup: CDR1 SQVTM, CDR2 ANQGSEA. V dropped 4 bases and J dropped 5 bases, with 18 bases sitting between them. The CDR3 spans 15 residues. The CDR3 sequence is CSVVFRMSPDNEQFF. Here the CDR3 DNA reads TGCAGCGTTGTCTTCAGGATGAGCCCCGACAATGAGCAGTTCTTC.